Below are 24 T cell receptor beta chains sequenced from a single sample in a study of blood T cell repertoires in COVID-19. Assay: immunoSEQ multiplex PCR; the TCRdb copy retains only in-frame clones and omits some. The sample has a few hundred thousand clones, around 83% seen once. Sample: PBMCs or T cells enriched from blood (not recorded which). Source of these receptors: a woman aged 50 to 65 who had recovered from COVID-19.

The chain carries TRBV4-3 and TRBJ2-3, with 11 bases aligning to TRBD2. Germline CDR1 and CDR2: LGHNA and YSLEER. V was pared by 1 base and J by 2 bases, with 8 bases of the junction left unmatched. The CDR3 loop spans 18 amino acids. This CDR3 is CASSQAGGLAVLTDTQYF. CDR3 nucleotides: TGCGCCAGCAGCCAAGCCGGGGGACTAGCGGTTCTCACAGATACGCAGTATTTT.

The gene calls are TRBV6-5 and TRBJ1-2; D is perhaps TRBD1 (5 bases). Trimming pared 6 bases from V and 3 bases from J, leaving 8 bases between. CDR3 length equals 12 residues. Germline-derived CDR1 and CDR2 are MNHEY and SVGAGI. CDR3 loop: CASSDSYYGYTF. CDR3 bases: TGTGCCAGCAGCGACAGCTACTATGGCTACACCTTC.

The chain combines TRBV3-1 (or the pseudogene TRBV3-2) with TRBJ2-1; D gene uncertain. The CDR3 extends over 15 amino acids. Germline V gene sequence: CDR1 LGHDT, CDR2 YNNKEL (reference sequence). The V gene lost 4 bases and the J gene lost 4 bases, with 14 bases spanning the gap. CDR3 residues: CASSRAPLGYNEQFF. The CDR3 region has the DNA TGTGCCAGCAGCCGAGCTCCCCTAGGTTACAATGAGCAGTTCTTC.

The chain links TRBV2 to TRBJ2-5, with D possibly matching TRBD2 (7 bases). V lost 7 bases and J lost 4, with 10 bases in between. The CDR3 is made up of 12 amino acids. Germline V gene lookup returns CDR1 SNHLY and CDR2 FYNNEI. The CDR3 loop is CASTGGRETQYF. CDR3 coding DNA: TGTGCCAGCACCGGGGGGCGAGAGACCCAGTACTTC.

J is TRBJ1-1 and V is TRBV11-2; no firm D call. This CDR3 has 15 amino acids. V was cut by 1 base and J by 1 base, with 10 bases left in between. The germline V gene encodes CDR1 SGHAT and CDR2 FQNNGV. CDR3 in amino acids: CASSLALVQNTEAFF. The CDR3 nucleotides read TGTGCCAGCAGCTTAGCGTTGGTACAGAACACTGAAGCTTTCTTT.

V and J are TRBV7-2 and TRBJ1-1; no firm D call. The V end was cut by 6 bases, the J end by 0 bases, with 11 bases between. In germline, CDR1 is SGHTA, CDR2 FQGNSA. This CDR3 contains 14 residues. The CDR3 DNA reads as TGTGCCAGCAGTTCAGGTACACTGAACACTGAAGCTTTCTTT. Residues: CASSSGTLNTEAFF.

The chain has TRBV5-6 and TRBJ1-6; a weak D match, TRBD1 (6 bases). V was pared by 0 bases and J by 10 bases, with 14 bases between. Per germline, CDR1 SGHDT and CDR2 YYEEEE. This CDR3 comprises 15 residues. The DNA of the CDR3 is TGTGCCAGCAGCTTGGGATCGGACAGTACCTCACCCCTCCACTTT. It codes for CASSLGSDSTSPLHF.

The rearrangement joins TRBV30 to TRBJ2-1; a weak D match, TRBD2 (5 bases). Germline loops: CDR1 GTSNPN, CDR2 SVGIG (reference sequence). CDR3 length equals 13 residues. V was trimmed by 5 bases and J by 2 bases, leaving 10 bases between them. The CDR3 DNA reads TGTGCCTGGGGAGGACTGGCCTACAATGAGCAGTTCTTC. Its translation: CAWGGLAYNEQFF.

V is TRBV6-2 or TRBV6-3 and J is TRBJ1-4; 8 nucleotides match TRBD1. V lost 5 bases, J lost 3 bases, and 11 bases stayed unmatched. From germline, CDR1 is MNHEY and CDR2 SVGEGT. This CDR3 is 17 amino acids long. The CDR3 sequence: CASSRWTGSVANEKLFF. DNA of the CDR3: TGTGCCAGCAGTCGCTGGACAGGGAGTGTTGCTAATGAAAAACTGTTTTTT.

The gene calls are TRBV19 and TRBJ2-1, with 10 positions matching TRBD2. The CDR3 spans 15 residues. V lost 6 bases to trimming and J lost 7 bases; unmatched junction nucleotides: 9. The V gene's germline CDR1 is LNHDA and CDR2 SQIVND (reference sequence). CDR3 in DNA: TGTGCCAGTAGGGCAAGCGGGAGGGGGTGGAATGAGCAGTTCTTC. Encoded protein: CASRASGRGWNEQFF. The complete variable domain, with remaining parts taken from reference TRBV19 and TRBJ2-1, reads DGGITQSPKYLFRKEGQNVTLSCEQNLNHDAMYWYRQDPGQGLRLIYYSQIVNDFQKGDIAEGYSVSREKKESFPLTVTSAQKNPTAFYLCASRASGRGWNEQFFGPGTRLTVL.

The chain is built from TRBV5-1 and TRBJ1-3; possibly TRBD1 for D (5 bases). The CDR3 extends over 15 amino acids. Germline CDR1 and CDR2: SGHRS and YFSETQ. V was cut by 0 bases and J by 4 bases, with 11 bases left in between. As DNA, the CDR3 is TGCGCCAGCAGCTTGGAGGGCAGGGCCGGAAACACCATATATTTT. Translation: CASSLEGRAGNTIYF.

The chain links TRBV19 to TRBJ2-5, with 16 bases matching TRBD2. This CDR3 has 15 residues. Germline V gene lookup returns CDR1 LNHDA and CDR2 SQIVND (reference sequence). Trimming removed 5 bases from V and 6 bases from J; junction bases left unmatched: 3. The CDR3: CASSEGLAGGKTQYF. For the CDR3, the DNA is TGTGCCAGTAGTGAGGGACTAGCGGGGGGGAAGACCCAGTACTTC. Drawing the rest from reference TRBV19 and TRBJ2-5, the complete variable domain is DGGITQSPKYLFRKEGQNVTLSCEQNLNHDAMYWYRQDPGQGLRLIYYSQIVNDFQKGDIAEGYSVSREKKESFPLTVTSAQKNPTAFYLCASSEGLAGGKTQYFGPGTRLLVL.

The gene calls are TRBV5-4 and TRBJ1-4; D gene ambiguous. Trimming took 2 bases from V and 3 from J, leaving 11 bases between them. CDR1 SGHNT and CDR2 YYREEE come from the germline V gene (reference sequence). This CDR3 spans 15 amino acids. The CDR3 region has the DNA TGTGCCAGCAGCTTTAATACCGGGTCTAATGAAAAACTGTTTTTT. It yields the protein CASSFNTGSNEKLFF. The whole variable domain, remainder taken from reference TRBV5-4 and TRBJ1-4, is ETGVTQSPTHLIKTRGQQVTLRCSSQSGHNTVSWYQQALGQGPQFIFQYYREEENGRGNFPPRFSGLQFPNYSSELNVNALELDDSALYLCASSFNTGSNEKLFFGSGTQLSVL.

The chain recombines TRBV2 with TRBJ1-2; no definite D call. V gave up 2 bases and J gave up 0 bases, with 10 bases separating them. The CDR3 loop spans 15 amino acids. Germline V gives CDR1 SNHLY, CDR2 FYNNEI. The CDR3 here is CASSESHTTNYGYTF. Written as DNA, the CDR3 is TGTGCCAGCAGTGAATCCCACACGACTAACTATGGCTACACCTTC.

In the case of this clone: An end of the junction differs from the germline gene, which may be a read error. The V call is TRBV19, the J call TRBJ1-6, with 9 bases lining up with TRBD1. The CDR3 has 16 residues. From germline, CDR1 is LNHDA and CDR2 SQIVND (reference sequence). This CDR3 reads CASRDGTGTYSSPLHF. CDR3 DNA sequence: TGTGCCAGTAGAGATGGGACAGGGACGTATAGTTCACCCCTCCACTTT.

The rearrangement links TRBV7-9 to TRBJ2-5; D is possibly TRBD2 (5 bases). Per germline, CDR1 SEHNR and CDR2 FQNEAQ (reference sequence). This CDR3 is built from 15 residues. V was shortened by 4 bases and J by 0 bases, with 12 bases between the two germline ends. This CDR3 reads CASSSDSLHQETQYF. DNA for the CDR3: TGTGCCAGCAGCTCGGACTCTCTCCACCAAGAGACCCAGTACTTC. The variable domain in full, completed from reference TRBV7-9 and TRBJ2-5, reads DTGVSQNPRHKITKRGQNVTFRCDPISEHNRLYWYRQTLGQGPEFLTYFQNEAQLEKSRLLSDRFSAERPKGSFSTLEIQRTEQGDSAMYLCASSSDSLHQETQYFGPGTRLLVL.

The gene calls are TRBV6-4 and TRBJ2-4; D possibly corresponds to TRBD1 (5 bases). The CDR3 covers 13 residues. V was pared by 2 bases and J by 7 bases, with 9 bases between. Germline CDR1 is MRHNA and CDR2 is SNTAGT. CDR3 DNA: TGTGCCAGCAGTGACGTCCAGGGTAACATTCAGTACTTC. Translation gives CASSDVQGNIQYF.

The chain links TRBV13 to TRBJ2-7; unclear D gene. Deletions cut 5 bases from V and 3 bases from J, with 5 bases between. Germline V gives CDR1 PRHDT, CDR2 FYEKMQ (reference sequence). The CDR3 is 11 residues long. The DNA of the CDR3 is TGTGCCAGCAGCCGTTTCTACGAGCAGTACTTC. Its translation is CASSRFYEQYF.

For the CDR3, the DNA is TGTGCCTGGTCGGGGACAGTCCTTGATGGAAGCTACACCTTC. Translated: CAWSGTVLDGSYTF. The chain combines TRBV30 with TRBJ1-2; 7 bases align to TRBD1. The junction had 15 bases not matched to a gene; V was cut back by 5 bases and J by 9 bases. The CDR3 has 14 amino acids. Germline loops: CDR1 GTSNPN, CDR2 SVGIG (reference sequence).

The V call is TRBV5-1, the J call TRBJ2-7; possible D gene TRBD2, 5 bases. Between the trimmed V and J ends, which lost 7 bases and 6 bases, there was a span of 11 bases. The CDR3 sequence is 11 residues long. CDR1 SGHRS and CDR2 YFSETQ come from the germline V gene. The CDR3 loop reads CASSTEGEQYF. In DNA form, the CDR3 reads TGCGCCAGCTCCACAGAGGGCGAGCAGTACTTC.

The chain is built from TRBV7-9 and TRBJ2-1; D is unclear. Trimming pared 5 bases from V and 10 bases from J, leaving 12 bases between. The germline V gene has CDR1 SEHNR and CDR2 FQNEAQ (reference sequence). The CDR3 loop spans 12 amino acids. CDR3: CASSTLVPEQFF. CDR3 DNA sequence: TGTGCCAGCAGCACGCTAGTGCCCGAGCAGTTCTTC.

The CDR3 DNA sequence: TGCGCCAGCAGCCAAGAAGCACACTATGAAGATACGCAGTATTTT. It specifies CASSQEAHYEDTQYF. J is TRBJ2-3 and V is TRBV4-3; D uncertain. The ends were cut back, 0 bases at V and 5 bases at J, with 12 bases in the middle. Germline V CDR1 and CDR2: LGHNA, YSLEER. The CDR3 runs 15 residues.

This clone was seen a few times. In DNA, the CDR3 is TGTGCCAGCAGCGCACAGGGGATTGTGGGCTACACCTTC. Translation gives CASSAQGIVGYTF. J is TRBJ1-2 and V is TRBV9, with TRBD1 identical over 7 bases. CDR3 size: 13 residues. Germline CDR1 and CDR2: SGDLS and YYNGEE. With V trimmed by 3 bases and J by 8 bases, 7 bases remained unmatched.

This clone was found once. The chain recombines TRBV30 with TRBJ2-3; 7 bases are a match to TRBD2. CDR3 length: 13 residues. The V and J ends lost 5 bases and 2 bases, in that order; junction bases with no gene match: 4. CDR1 GTSNPN and CDR2 SVGIG come from the germline V gene (reference sequence). CDR3 DNA sequence: TGTGCCTGGGGGGGGGACTACACAGATACGCAGTATTTT. Translating gives CAWGGDYTDTQYF.